This T cell receptor beta chain was observed in a study of OX40 agonist ivuxolimab in advanced cancers. The overall study: Ivuxolimab, an agonistic anti-OX40 (CD134) antibody, was given to patients. Melanoma, hepatocellular carcinoma, head and neck or renal cell cancer occurred in dose-escalation patients.

Study-level results: CD8+ T cells showed, on average, more clonal expansion than CD4+ cells.

With regard to this clone: As yet, its antigen is unknown.

Using immunoSEQ multiplex PCR, the repertoire was profiled, and TCRdb retains in-frame clones only, with some absent. The sample lists 65,000 to 95,000 clones, around 90% occurring once. The CDR3 is 19 amino acids. Germline V gene sequence: CDR1 SGHRS, CDR2 YFSETQ. The J segment lost 2 bases and the V segment lost 4 bases, leaving 10 bases of the junction unmatched. The chain links TRBV5-1 to TRBJ2-3; TRBD2 matches 16 bases. The receptor comes from an adult with an advanced solid tumor such as melanoma, head and neck, liver or kidney cancer. The material was CD4+ or CD8+ T cells sorted from blood, obtained in a trial of the OX40 agonist ivuxolimab. This chain's CDR3 is CASSAGLAGGSPTTDTQYF. The CDR3, as DNA: TGCGCCAGCAGCGCGGGACTAGCGGGGGGGAGTCCTACCACAGATACGCAGTATTTT.